This T cell receptor (beta chain) was captured by sequencing in a study of blood T cell repertoires in COVID-19. This clone appeared once. Original processing notes: Nucleated cell counts were estimated from reference gene primer amplification. Sequencing used immunoSEQ multiplex PCR; TCRdb keeps in-frame clones, though not all of them. V, J and clone size reflect that table, while D and trimming were determined from the DNA. This table holds about 220,000 clones, around four fifths found once. CDR1 and CDR2 from the germline V gene are MNHEY and SVGAGI. This CDR3 contains 13 residues. J lost 5 bases, V lost 6 bases, and 1 base had no gene match.

The chain uses TRBV6-5 and TRBJ2-5, with 12 bases aligning to TRBD2. The clonotype was recovered from a man aged 25-45 years with active or convalescent COVID-19. The specimen sequenced was peripheral blood. CDR3 DNA sequence: TGTGCCAGCAGGCTAGCGGGAGGGGAGACCCAGTACTTC. Encoded protein: CASRLAGGETQYF.